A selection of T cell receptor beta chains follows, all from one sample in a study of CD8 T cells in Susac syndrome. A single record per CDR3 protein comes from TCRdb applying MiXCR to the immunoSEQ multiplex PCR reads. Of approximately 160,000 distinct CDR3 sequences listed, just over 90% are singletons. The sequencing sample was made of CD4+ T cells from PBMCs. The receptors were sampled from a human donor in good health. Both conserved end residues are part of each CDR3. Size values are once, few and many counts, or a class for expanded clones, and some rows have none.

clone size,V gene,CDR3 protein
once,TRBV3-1,CASSWDGLTGELFF
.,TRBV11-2,CASSFGTGRTYEQYF
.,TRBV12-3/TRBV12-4,CASGRGQGVHEQYF
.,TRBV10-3,CAIRSDRGGYEQYF
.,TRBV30,CAWSVPIATNEKLFF
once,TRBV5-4,CASSPTSGGFNTDTQYF
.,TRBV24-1,CATSDAARDSQETQYF
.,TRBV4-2,CASSTNGDTQYF
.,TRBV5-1,CASSPLRGGRDEQFF
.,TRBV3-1,CASSPVQGQRADTQYF
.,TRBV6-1,CASSDPLGSGANVLTF
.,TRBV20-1,CSAAGGNQPQHF
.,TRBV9,CASSPGYPGANVLTF
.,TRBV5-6,CASSPEPGPGEQYF
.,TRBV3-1,CASSQMAGSNQPQHF
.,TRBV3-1,CASSQDVNNQPQHF
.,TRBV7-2,CASSLASGQRLYGYTF
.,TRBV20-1,CSATHRGLSYNSPLHF
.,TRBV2,CASARTSGAGDEQFF
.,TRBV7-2,CASSLAGPNYYGYTF
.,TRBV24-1,CATSEFGNQPQHF
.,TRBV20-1,CSASDRYSPLHF
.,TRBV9,CASSGGLARDTQYF
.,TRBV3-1,CASSQDLGQPQHF
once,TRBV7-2,CASSLWRAPNEQFF
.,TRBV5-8,CASRLFGIENIQYF
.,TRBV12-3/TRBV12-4,CASSLFGAGELFF
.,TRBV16,CASSIRRDTQYF
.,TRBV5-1,CASSRATGDTEAFF
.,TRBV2,CASSHQDRGSPLHF
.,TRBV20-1,CSARSLSGGAQPQYF
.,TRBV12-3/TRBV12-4,CASSYHGGELFF
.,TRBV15,CATSDPTPNEKLFF
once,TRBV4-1,CASSQEPGLTSSYNEQFF
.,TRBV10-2,CASSGARDQPQHF
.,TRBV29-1,CSVGKGVTYEQYF